Each of the 21 T cell receptor beta chains below was sequenced from the same sample in a study of radiation and T cells in renal cell carcinoma. Using immunoSEQ multiplex PCR, the repertoire was profiled, and TCRdb retains in-frame clones only, with some absent. The sample includes fewer than 200,000 clones, approximately 90% of them seen just once. Stated time point: blood 4 weeks post-SBRT, at nephrectomy. Treatment defined: 15 Gy SBRT to primary tumor, nephrectomy 4 weeks later. The sample was blood, taken from a patient whose treatment included radiotherapy and nephrectomy. These receptors originate from a woman aged 45-60 years with renal cell carcinoma.

The chain combines TRBV9 with TRBJ2-1; 8 nucleotides match TRBD2. The CDR3 has 16 amino acids. The V gene's germline CDR1 is SGDLS and CDR2 YYNGEE. V was pared by 4 bases and J by 2 bases, with 8 bases of the junction left unmatched. The CDR3 reads CASSSRSGRTYNEQFF. CDR3 in DNA: TGTGCCAGCAGCTCCCGGAGCGGGAGAACCTACAATGAGCAGTTCTTC.

V gene TRBV7-2 combines with J gene TRBJ1-6; D remains ambiguous. Germline V gene data show CDR1 as SGHTA and CDR2 as FQGNSA. This CDR3 has 15 amino acids. With 1 base removed from V and 3 bases from J, the gap between germline ends came to 7 bases. This CDR3 is CASSLDGLYNSPLHF. The CDR3, as DNA: TGTGCCAGCAGCTTAGACGGACTCTATAATTCACCCCTCCACTTT.

This clone was counted between two and nine times. This chain joins TRBV20-1 and TRBJ1-1; no definite D call. V gave up 3 bases and J gave up 11 bases, with 10 bases separating them. In germline, CDR1 is DFQATT, CDR2 SNEGSKA (reference sequence). The CDR3 loop spans 10 amino acids. In nucleotides, the CDR3 is TGCAGTGCTAGTTCCGGAGACGCTTTCTTT. Encoded protein: CSASSGDAFF.

The chain is built from TRBV19 and TRBJ2-1; 15 nucleotides match TRBD2. The V gene's germline CDR1 is LNHDA and CDR2 SQIVND (reference sequence). Unmatched junction bases numbered 14, after V lost 4 bases and J lost 10 bases. This CDR3 is built from 18 residues. The CDR3 spells CASSTTSWTSGGAGEQFF. The CDR3 DNA reads as TGTGCCAGTAGTACCACCTCCTGGACTAGCGGGGGGGCCGGGGAGCAGTTCTTC.

The chain carries TRBV7-2 and TRBJ2-1, with D uncertain. V lost 5 bases and J lost 0, with 17 bases in between. The length of the CDR3 is 17 residues. Germline lookup yields CDR1 SGHTA and CDR2 FQGNSA. CDR3 region: CASSLRTVPSSYNEQFF. In nucleotides, the CDR3 is TGTGCCAGCAGCCTACGGACGGTCCCGAGCTCCTACAATGAGCAGTTCTTC.

The chain recombines TRBV30 with TRBJ1-2, with TRBD1 matching over 7 bases. CDR1 is GTSNPN and CDR2 is SVGIG in the germline V gene (reference sequence). The CDR3 has 13 residues. V was clipped by 2 bases and J by 5 bases; unmatched bases: 5. CDR3 DNA: TGTGCCTGGAGTTTAACAGGGGATTATGGCTACACCTTC. Translating gives CAWSLTGDYGYTF.

The CDR3 region has the DNA TGCGCCAGCAGCCCAATACGCCAGACAGGGACCCTCCCCGCTCATAGCTCCTACAATGAGCAGTTCTTC. As protein: CASSPIRQTGTLPAHSSYNEQFF. The genes are TRBV5-1 and TRBJ2-1; 7 bases match TRBD1. Per germline, CDR1 SGHRS and CDR2 YFSETQ. After removal of 4 bases from V and 0 bases from J, the junction contained 28 bases not matched to a gene. CDR3 length equals 23 residues. The whole variable domain, remainder taken from reference TRBV5-1 and TRBJ2-1, is KAGVTQTPRYLIKTRGQQVTLSCSPISGHRSVSWYQQTPGQGLQFLFEYFSETQRNKGNFPGRFSGRQFSNSRSEMNVSTLELGDSALYLCASSPIRQTGTLPAHSSYNEQFFGPGTRLTVL.

The rearrangement joins TRBV6-6 to TRBJ2-5, with 9 bases identical to TRBD2. The V segment lost 3 bases and the J segment 1 base; nucleotides outside the gene matches: 6. CDR3 length: 16 amino acids. From germline, CDR1 is MNHNY and CDR2 SVGAGI (reference sequence). CDR3 residues: CASSYLTSGPQETQYF. CDR3 DNA sequence: TGTGCCAGCAGTTATCTGACTAGCGGCCCCCAAGAGACCCAGTACTTC.

The chain links TRBV2 to TRBJ1-6; maybe TRBD1 (6 bases). Looked up from germline, CDR1 is SNHLY and CDR2 is FYNNEI. Trimming removed 10 bases from V and 0 bases from J, with 16 bases in between. The CDR3 extends over 16 amino acids. The chain's CDR3 is CATRGGTSSYNSPLHF. The CDR3 nucleotides read TGTGCCACCAGGGGAGGGACCAGCTCCTATAATTCACCCCTCCACTTT. Based on the CDR3 plus reference TRBV2 and TRBJ1-6, the full variable domain is EPEVTQTPSHQVTQMGQEVILRCVPISNHLYFYWYRQILGQKVEFLVSFYNNEISEKSEIFDDQFSVERPDGSNFTLKIRSTKLEDSAMYFCATRGGTSSYNSPLHFGNGTRLTVT.

The chain employs TRBV14 and TRBJ1-1; D is unclear. Between the trimmed V and J ends, which lost 5 bases and 1 base, there was a span of 5 bases. CDR3 size: 12 residues. Germline V CDR1 and CDR2: SGHDN, FVKESK. In DNA, the CDR3 is TGTGCCAGCAGCAGAACGAACACTGAAGCTTTCTTT. It encodes CASSRTNTEAFF.

In the case of this clone: This CDR3 is also generated by other DNA sequences in the sample. V usage is TRBV6-1 and J usage is TRBJ1-1, with D unresolved. Germline loops: CDR1 MNHNS, CDR2 SASEGT. The CDR3 is made up of 13 amino acids. Between the trimmed V and J ends, which lost 4 bases and 0 bases, there was a span of 6 bases. The CDR3 loop reads CASSGTVNTEAFF. The CDR3, as DNA: TGTGCCAGCAGTGGTACAGTGAACACTGAAGCTTTCTTT.

V gene TRBV5-4 combines with J gene TRBJ2-2; TRBD2 might be the D (7 bases). This CDR3 has 16 residues. Between the trimmed V and J ends, which lost 0 bases and 7 bases, there was a span of 16 bases. Germline CDR1 and CDR2: SGHNT and YYREEE (reference sequence). The CDR3 nucleotides are TGTGCCAGCAGCTTGGAAGGTGGGGGGGCCGGCGGGGAGCTGTTTTTT. Amino acids: CASSLEGGGAGGELFF.

The J gene is TRBJ1-2, the V gene TRBV18; D unclear. The CDR3 loop spans 14 amino acids. The ends were cut back, 4 bases at V and 0 bases at J, with 9 bases in the middle. From germline, CDR1 is KGHSH and CDR2 LQKENI. The CDR3 reads CASSQEGANYGYTF. The CDR3 nucleotides read TGTGCCAGCTCACAGGAGGGAGCTAACTATGGCTACACCTTC.

This chain's CDR3 is CASSPRGGAATTDTQYF. The DNA for the CDR3 is TGTGCCAGCAGCCCCCGTGGGGGGGCCGCCACCACAGATACGCAGTATTTT. The rearrangement joins TRBV7-2 to TRBJ2-3; weak D call: TRBD2 (7 bases). The CDR3 runs to 17 residues. Per germline, CDR1 SGHTA and CDR2 FQGNSA. Trimming removed 5 bases at V and 2 bases at J, with 20 bases between.

The CDR3 nucleotides are TGTGCCAGCAGCCTCCCCGCCGGAAGCACAGATACGCAGTATTTT. It specifies CASSLPAGSTDTQYF. The chain recombines TRBV7-2 with TRBJ2-3; D unresolved. The CDR3 extends over 15 amino acids. The germline CDR1 and CDR2 sequences are SGHTA and FQGNSA. Trimming removed 5 bases from V and 0 bases from J, with 12 bases in between.

This clone has just a few counts. This chain links TRBV6-1 with TRBJ1-3; D is possibly TRBD1 (6 bases). CDR3 length equals 14 residues. Trimming pared 6 bases from V and 2 bases from J, leaving 11 bases between. CDR1 and CDR2 from the germline V gene are MNHNS and SASEGT. CDR3 amino acids: CASSWEGAGNTIYF. In DNA, the CDR3 is TGTGCCAGCAGCTGGGAGGGGGCTGGAAACACCATATATTTT.

The rearrangement links TRBV28 to TRBJ1-2; no clear D. Looked up from germline, CDR1 is MDHEN and CDR2 is SYDVKM. V lost 1 base to trimming and J lost 8 bases, with 20 bases between them. The CDR3 extends over 16 amino acids. CDR3 in amino acids: CASSLLSGSWESGYTF. In nucleotides, the CDR3 is TGTGCCAGCAGTTTATTAAGCGGTAGCTGGGAGAGCGGCTACACCTTC.

The chain links TRBV6-5 to TRBJ1-1, with D maybe TRBD1 (5 bases). Per germline, CDR1 MNHEY and CDR2 SVGAGI. V lost 0 bases to trimming and J lost 1 base, with 12 bases between them. The CDR3 has 16 residues. CDR3 DNA: TGTGCCAGCAGTTACTCGACGGGGCGCGGGAACACTGAAGCTTTCTTT. As protein: CASSYSTGRGNTEAFF.

The count of this clone is one. This chain connects TRBV30 to TRBJ2-1; 8 bases align to TRBD2. The CDR3 has 15 residues. After removal of 5 bases from V and 2 bases from J, the junction contained 8 bases not matched to a gene. Germline V gives CDR1 GTSNPN, CDR2 SVGIG (reference sequence). The CDR3 spells CAWSVSGGPYNEQFF. In DNA form, the CDR3 reads TGTGCCTGGTCAGTGAGCGGGGGCCCCTACAATGAGCAGTTCTTC. Using reference TRBV30 and TRBJ2-1 for the parts outside the CDR3, the full variable domain is SQTIHQWPATLVQPVGSPLSLECTVEGTSNPNLYWYRQAAGRGLQLLFYSVGIGQISSEVPQNLSASRPQDRQFILSSKKLLLSDSGFYLCAWSVSGGPYNEQFFGPGTRLTVL.

This clone was seen a handful of times. The V gene is TRBV11-2, the J gene TRBJ1-1; TRBD1 is a possible D gene (6 bases). Between the trimmed V and J ends, which lost 5 bases and 5 bases, there was a span of 15 bases. This CDR3 is built from 14 residues. Germline V gives CDR1 SGHAT, CDR2 FQNNGV. Written as DNA, the CDR3 is TGTGCCAGCAGCAGGGGGGCGCCGGAAACTGAAGCTTTCTTT. It specifies CASSRGAPETEAFF.

The genes are TRBV5-6 and TRBJ1-4; TRBD1 might be the D (5 bases). Germline assignment: CDR1 SGHDT and CDR2 YYEEEE. The V end lost 2 bases, the J end lost 3 bases, and 11 bases lay between the germline ends. The CDR3 contains 15 residues. The CDR3 protein is CASSFRVLSNEKLFF. DNA of the CDR3: TGTGCCAGCAGCTTCAGGGTCCTTTCTAATGAAAAACTGTTTTTT.